This T cell receptor (beta chain) was recorded in a study of cytomegalovirus exposure and HLA in healthy donors. Worth noting for this clone: Its specificity is unknown.

Germline V gene lookup returns CDR1 MNHEY and CDR2 SVGAGI. The CDR3 runs 12 residues. The V and J ends lost 6 bases and 9 bases respectively, with 12 bases between them. 60 Vbeta and 13 Jbeta primers were used in PCR. Sequencing used immunoSEQ multiplex PCR; TCRdb keeps in-frame clones, though not all of them. Of tens of thousands of clones in the sample, approximately 88% were seen once. Broader study findings: It was shown in a later analysis that HLA-associated TCR beta chains were more clonally expanded than other, equally common chains. The dataset shows that most TCR sequences were rare, while some public TCRs occurred in many donors. Donor immune exposure was known only as CMV serostatus. Sequences of the TCR beta chain were said to predict the HLA-A and HLA-B alleles of most subjects accurately.

The source is a young man in good health and CMV-seronegative. Sequenced: PBMCs. This chain uses TRBV6-5 with TRBJ2-1; D might be TRBD2 (6 bases). The CDR3 protein is CASRDYPGEQFF. The CDR3 bases are TGTGCCAGCAGGGACTACCCGGGTGAGCAGTTCTTC.